The rows below give T cell receptor beta chains drawn from one sample of a study of blood T cell repertoires in COVID-19. Data came from immunoSEQ multiplex PCR; TCRdb stores just in-frame clones and leaves some out. The sample has roughly 160,000 clones; around 82% are singletons. Input material: peripheral blood. All receptors come from a man older than 75 with COVID-19, enrolled during active disease. The CDR3 runs from the conserved cysteine through the conserved F or W.

J | V | CDR3
TRBJ2-1 | TRBV7-3 | CASSLMRGDNEQFF
TRBJ2-1 | TRBV7-2 | CASSRSWGRNEQFF
TRBJ1-5 | TRBV12-3/TRBV12-4 | CASSRDSRQPQHF
TRBJ1-1 | TRBV4-2 | CASSYGGNTEAFF
TRBJ2-7 | TRBV6-5 | CASIRQEFYEQYF
TRBJ2-2 | TRBV12-5 | CASGRQSNTGELFF
TRBJ1-6 | TRBV9 | CASSAYRGTPLHF
TRBJ1-4 | TRBV3-1/TRBV3-2 | CASSDRDRSNEKLFF
TRBJ2-3 | TRBV3-1/TRBV3-2 | CASRPGGFEDTQYF
TRBJ2-7 | TRBV23-1 | CASSQSVQGSYEQYF
TRBJ2-3 | TRBV19 | CASNGLGGLTDTQYF
TRBJ2-1 | TRBV6-5 | CATQKGADFGNEQFF
TRBJ1-5 | TRBV7-2 | CASSQAFRTEDQPQHF
TRBJ1-5 | TRBV18 | CASSPDSFNQPQHF
TRBJ1-4 | TRBV9 | CASSVGQTNEKLFF
TRBJ2-1 | TRBV7-9 | CASSLTSGGANEQFF
TRBJ1-2 | TRBV30 | CAWSEPEYGYTF
TRBJ1-6 | TRBV10-3 | CAISEEGDGDHF
TRBJ2-7 | TRBV11-2 | CASSKTSGGNEQYF
TRBJ1-4 | TRBV2 | CASGRQGATNEKLFF
TRBJ1-1 | TRBV23-1 | CASSQPRQGNTEAFF
TRBJ1-1 | TRBV4-1 | CASSQRANTEAFF
TRBJ2-7 | TRBV5-1 | CASSSGQGPYEQYF
TRBJ2-7 | TRBV5-4 | CASSLRGGRDEQYF
TRBJ2-4 | TRBV19 | CASRDSFTQYF
TRBJ1-1 | TRBV9 | CASSVSPGTGPVGSEAFF
TRBJ1-2 | TRBV5-6 | CASSLAARGAWIGYTF
TRBJ1-5 | TRBV9 | CASSAGTGGYQPQHF
TRBJ1-5 | TRBV18 | CASSPVWREGMPQHF
TRBJ1-2 | TRBV6-5 | CASSYGGDRVYGYTF
TRBJ1-2 | TRBV6-1 | CASSEEGTGAYGYTF
TRBJ1-5 | TRBV18 | CASSIQDSNQPQHF
TRBJ1-2 | TRBV9 | CASSVGRTGNGYTF
TRBJ1-4 | TRBV10-3 | CAISAGTGGSLRGEKLFF
TRBJ1-6 | TRBV6-2/TRBV6-3 | CASSRSGTGNSPLHF
TRBJ1-6 | TRBV6-5 | CASVGTTDSPLHF
TRBJ1-3 | TRBV5-1 | CASSLGSRDSGNTIYF
TRBJ2-7 | TRBV5-1 | CASSQYDRRGEQYF
TRBJ1-3 | TRBV6-6 | CASSPGQESGNTIYF
TRBJ2-7 | TRBV6-2/TRBV6-3 | CASSYPRQGSSYEQYF
TRBJ1-2 | TRBV28 | CASRTALGGAGGYTF
TRBJ1-5 | TRBV5-1 | CASSLEGEGWQPQHF
TRBJ2-5 | TRBV20-1 | CSASSGSGETQYF
TRBJ1-4 | TRBV29-1 | CSVEEAAKLFF
TRBJ1-4 | TRBV3-1/TRBV3-2 | CASSLQGAQEKLFF
TRBJ1-2 | TRBV9 | CASSLGQGAGYTF
TRBJ2-5 | TRBV5-6 | CASSAAGRGETQYF
TRBJ1-1 | TRBV2 | CASNNRRPAMTEAFF
TRBJ1-2 | TRBV10-3 | CAIGVTDTPTYGYTF
TRBJ1-2 | TRBV19 | CASSTRDRGDYGYTF
TRBJ1-2 | TRBV5-6 | CASSLIGTGVTF
TRBJ1-4 | TRBV7-2 | CASSRQVATNEKLFF
TRBJ2-7 | TRBV11-3 | CASSLDSDWTGSYYEQYF
TRBJ2-2 | TRBV19 | CATRQGQGNTGELFF
TRBJ1-1 | TRBV6-5 | CASTPQGYTEAFF
TRBJ2-5 | TRBV9 | CASSVEQGDQETQYF
TRBJ1-1 | TRBV10-1 | CASSLGRGTEAFF
TRBJ1-6 | TRBV6-5 | CASSFMHRAAGGLHF